This T cell receptor (beta chain) came from a study of CD8+ T cells in alopecia areata. Study details: Once tofacitinib had been taken for 6 to 18 months, 6 months off drug followed. Study outcomes and limitations: There were many expanded lesional clones persisting in scalp and blood during tofacitinib. Mouse data revealed clearer TCR sharing than patient data did, a gap possibly tied to HLA.

Treatment denoted: oral pan-JAK inhibitor, 5-10 mg twice daily. Alopecia areata patients had lesional scalp punch biopsies and peripheral blood taken from them. This clone was seen a handful of times. The antigen is unknown. Extracted RNA was reverse transcribed, and the resulting cDNA served as sequencing template. Sequenced by immunoSEQ multiplex PCR; TCRdb stores in-frame clones only, minus some. The profile shows about 120,000 clones, 50% to 55% of them singletons. Trimming stripped 5 bases from V and 7 bases from J, with 15 bases between. Germline V CDR1 and CDR2: MNHEY, SVGAGI. CDR3 size: 13 residues.

The rearrangement links TRBV6-5 to TRBJ2-7; D gene uncertain. The sequence derives from a human donor with alopecia areata. The material was CD4+ T cells sorted from blood, obtained at week 4, from a patient treated with tofacitinib. CDR3 sequence: CASSVSGWREQYF. CDR3 nucleotides: TGTGCCAGCAGTGTCTCTGGCTGGCGGGAGCAGTACTTC.